The clone carrying this T cell receptor beta chain was recorded many times. This sample was included in a study of T-cell reconstitution after alpha-beta-depleted transplantation in children. This CDR3 comprises 16 residues. Germline V lookup: CDR1 KGHSH, CDR2 LQKENI. Trimming removed 2 bases from V and 0 bases from J, with 14 bases in between. TCRbeta library construction was performed incorporating unique molecular identifiers. One entry per CDR3 protein, called by TCRdb with MiXCR from the PCR reads. This table has approximately 9,000 distinct CDR3 sequences, over 11% appearing once. Sample: PBMCs, mostly from graft donor cells, taken 60 days after TCRalphabeta/CD19-depleted stem cell transplant. The genes are TRBV18 and TRBJ2-7, with D possibly matching TRBD1 (6 bases). This clonotype originated in a male patient between 10 and 17 years old who had a stem cell transplant for acute lymphoblastic leukemia, so the T cells may come from the graft donor. CDR3 in amino acids: CASSPGGSISSYEQYF. CDR3 coding DNA: TGTGCCAGCTCACCAGGGGGCAGTATCAGCTCCTACGAGCAGTACTTC. Combining the CDR3 with reference TRBV18 and TRBJ2-7 gives the whole variable domain NAGVMQNPRHLVRRRGQEARLRCSPMKGHSHVYWYRQLPEEGLKFMVYLQKENIIDESGMPKERFSAEFPKEGPSILRIQQVVRGDSAAYFCASSPGGSISSYEQYFGPGTRLTVT.